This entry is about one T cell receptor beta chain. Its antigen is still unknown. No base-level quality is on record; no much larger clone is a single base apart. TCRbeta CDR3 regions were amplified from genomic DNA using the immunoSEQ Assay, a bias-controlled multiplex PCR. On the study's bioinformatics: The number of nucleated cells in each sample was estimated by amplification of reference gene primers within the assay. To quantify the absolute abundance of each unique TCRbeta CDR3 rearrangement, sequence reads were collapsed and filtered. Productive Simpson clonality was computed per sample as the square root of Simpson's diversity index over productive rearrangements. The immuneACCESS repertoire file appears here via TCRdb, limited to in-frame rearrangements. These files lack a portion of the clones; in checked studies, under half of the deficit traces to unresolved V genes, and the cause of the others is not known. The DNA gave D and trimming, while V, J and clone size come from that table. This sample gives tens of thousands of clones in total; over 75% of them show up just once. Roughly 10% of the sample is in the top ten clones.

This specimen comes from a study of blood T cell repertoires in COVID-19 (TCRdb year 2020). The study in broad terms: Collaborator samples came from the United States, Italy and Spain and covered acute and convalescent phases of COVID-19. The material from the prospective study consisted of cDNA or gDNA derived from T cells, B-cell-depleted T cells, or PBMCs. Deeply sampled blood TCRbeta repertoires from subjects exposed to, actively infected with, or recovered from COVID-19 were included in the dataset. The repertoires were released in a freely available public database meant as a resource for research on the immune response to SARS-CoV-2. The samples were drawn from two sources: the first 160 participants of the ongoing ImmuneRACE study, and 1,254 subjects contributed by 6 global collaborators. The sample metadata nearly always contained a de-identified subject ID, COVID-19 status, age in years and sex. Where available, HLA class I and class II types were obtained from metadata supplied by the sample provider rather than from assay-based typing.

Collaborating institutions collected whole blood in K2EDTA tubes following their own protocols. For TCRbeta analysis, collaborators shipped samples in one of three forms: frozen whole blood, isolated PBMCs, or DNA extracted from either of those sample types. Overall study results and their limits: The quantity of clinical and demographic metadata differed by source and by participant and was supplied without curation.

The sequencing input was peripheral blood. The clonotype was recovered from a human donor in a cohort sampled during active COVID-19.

Here the CDR3 is given as CASSPSAGGGHGTQYF. The DNA sequence is TGTGCCAGCAGCCCCTCCGCCGGCGGGGGCCATGGGACCCAGTACTTC. Recombination joined TRBV11-2 with TRBJ2-5; D gene: possibly TRBD2, on 7 matching bases. The junction carries 23 bases between V and J, which are trimmed by 5 bases and 7 bases respectively. The germline V gene gives CDR1 as SGHAT and CDR2 as FQNNGV. From the cysteine up to the phenylalanine, the CDR3 has a length of 16 residues. Only CDR3 DNA remains: 48 bases, in frame from the first base.